These T cell receptor beta chains were read from a single sample in a study of T cell responses to AZD1222 COVID-19 vaccine. Clones were read by immunoSEQ multiplex PCR, and TCRdb kept only the in-frame ones, dropping some. Here the sample spans 100,000 to 150,000 clones, roughly 90% being singletons. The specimen comprised peripheral blood, sampled on day 0 of AZD1222 vaccination. The receptors originated from an adult in good health. Each CDR3 is given with its conserved first and last residue. Each record gives: J gene, clone size, D gene, V gene, CDR3 length, CDR3 protein. The D gene is left open where the match is weak. Not every row has a clone size; where given, it reads once, few, many or a size class.

J gene: TRBJ2-7
clone size: -
D gene: -
V gene: TRBV7-9
CDR3 length: 14
CDR3 protein: CASSRWDFNYEQYF

J gene: TRBJ1-1
clone size: -
D gene: -
V gene: TRBV3-1/TRBV3-2
CDR3 length: 14
CDR3 protein: CASSDIRANTEAFF

J gene: TRBJ2-3
clone size: few
D gene: TRBD1
V gene: TRBV29-1
CDR3 length: 16
CDR3 protein: CSVEGGTGGGTDTQYF

J gene: TRBJ1-5
clone size: -
D gene: -
V gene: TRBV4-2
CDR3 length: 14
CDR3 protein: CASSLSLSNQPQHF

J gene: TRBJ1-1
clone size: -
D gene: TRBD1
V gene: TRBV7-9
CDR3 length: 13
CDR3 protein: CASSPQGGTEAFF

J gene: TRBJ2-1
clone size: -
D gene: -
V gene: TRBV28
CDR3 length: 11
CDR3 protein: CASSSLDEQFF

J gene: TRBJ1-3
clone size: few
D gene: -
V gene: TRBV7-2
CDR3 length: 12
CDR3 protein: CASSFEGNTIYF

J gene: TRBJ2-7
clone size: few
D gene: TRBD1
V gene: TRBV7-2
CDR3 length: 15
CDR3 protein: CASSLNLGGQGAQYF

J gene: TRBJ1-2
clone size: -
D gene: -
V gene: TRBV12-3/TRBV12-4
CDR3 length: 11
CDR3 protein: CASSLGGGYTF

J gene: TRBJ2-7
clone size: -
D gene: -
V gene: TRBV28
CDR3 length: 13
CDR3 protein: CASSLVSAWGQYF

J gene: TRBJ1-5
clone size: once
D gene: TRBD1
V gene: TRBV5-1
CDR3 length: 16
CDR3 protein: CASSLEGAGAGQPQHF

J gene: TRBJ1-1
clone size: -
D gene: -
V gene: TRBV30
CDR3 length: 11
CDR3 protein: CAWSVAEEAFF

J gene: TRBJ1-2
clone size: -
D gene: -
V gene: TRBV28
CDR3 length: 14
CDR3 protein: CASVRPGVGGGYTF

J gene: TRBJ1-2
clone size: -
D gene: -
V gene: TRBV6-4
CDR3 length: 14
CDR3 protein: CASSDSYGASGYTF

J gene: TRBJ1-6
clone size: few
D gene: -
V gene: TRBV19
CDR3 length: 14
CDR3 protein: CASTLTGRNSPLHF

J gene: TRBJ2-1
clone size: -
D gene: TRBD1
V gene: TRBV7-8
CDR3 length: 18
CDR3 protein: CASSFIPDRMVTYNEQFF

J gene: TRBJ1-1
clone size: -
D gene: -
V gene: TRBV2
CDR3 length: 13
CDR3 protein: CASSVHPNTEAFF

J gene: TRBJ2-3
clone size: -
D gene: TRBD2
V gene: TRBV10-2
CDR3 length: 12
CDR3 protein: CATLGGADTQYF

J gene: TRBJ2-1
clone size: -
D gene: TRBD2
V gene: TRBV2
CDR3 length: 14
CDR3 protein: CASNLGLAGGRQFF

J gene: TRBJ1-1
clone size: once
D gene: -
V gene: TRBV20-1
CDR3 length: 11
CDR3 protein: CSARRNTEAFF

J gene: TRBJ1-5
clone size: -
D gene: -
V gene: TRBV30
CDR3 length: 13
CDR3 protein: CAWGGQTNQPQHF

J gene: TRBJ1-3
clone size: -
D gene: -
V gene: TRBV19
CDR3 length: 14
CDR3 protein: CASTPVTSGNTIYF

J gene: TRBJ2-7
clone size: -
D gene: -
V gene: TRBV2
CDR3 length: 14
CDR3 protein: CASKEGGLSYEQYF

J gene: TRBJ2-2
clone size: -
D gene: -
V gene: TRBV2
CDR3 length: 15
CDR3 protein: CASSVLGQNTGELFF

J gene: TRBJ2-7
clone size: -
D gene: TRBD2
V gene: TRBV30
CDR3 length: 14
CDR3 protein: CAWRIAGGGYEQYF

J gene: TRBJ1-6
clone size: few
D gene: -
V gene: TRBV6-5
CDR3 length: 16
CDR3 protein: CASSYSLASRSSPLHF

J gene: TRBJ2-1
clone size: once
D gene: -
V gene: TRBV3-1/TRBV3-2
CDR3 length: 17
CDR3 protein: CASSQVMQGARINEQFF

J gene: TRBJ2-7
clone size: -
D gene: -
V gene: TRBV19
CDR3 length: 11
CDR3 protein: CASSIRDEQYF

J gene: TRBJ1-1
clone size: -
D gene: -
V gene: TRBV5-1
CDR3 length: 11
CDR3 protein: CASSLQGTAFF

J gene: TRBJ1-6
clone size: once
D gene: TRBD1
V gene: TRBV14
CDR3 length: 14
CDR3 protein: CASSQVGQGSPLHF

J gene: TRBJ2-7
clone size: -
D gene: TRBD1
V gene: TRBV4-1
CDR3 length: 14
CDR3 protein: CASSQAGGIYEQYF

J gene: TRBJ1-6
clone size: -
D gene: -
V gene: TRBV5-1
CDR3 length: 15
CDR3 protein: CASTGRAGDNSPLHF

J gene: TRBJ1-4
clone size: -
D gene: -
V gene: TRBV27
CDR3 length: 13
CDR3 protein: CASSLWRGEKLFF

J gene: TRBJ2-7
clone size: -
D gene: -
V gene: TRBV7-9
CDR3 length: 15
CDR3 protein: CASSPTGQLTYEQYF

J gene: TRBJ2-7
clone size: -
D gene: TRBD2
V gene: TRBV6-5
CDR3 length: 13
CDR3 protein: CASSRTSATEQYF

J gene: TRBJ2-3
clone size: -
D gene: -
V gene: TRBV21-1
CDR3 length: 13
CDR3 protein: CASSKGRGSTQYF

J gene: TRBJ1-3
clone size: -
D gene: -
V gene: TRBV9
CDR3 length: 15
CDR3 protein: CASSPSVVSGNTIYF

J gene: TRBJ1-3
clone size: -
D gene: TRBD1
V gene: TRBV2
CDR3 length: 15
CDR3 protein: CASSGQGAAGNTIYF

J gene: TRBJ1-5
clone size: many
D gene: -
V gene: TRBV7-2
CDR3 length: 13
CDR3 protein: CASSPNVGEPQHF

J gene: TRBJ2-7
clone size: few
D gene: TRBD2
V gene: TRBV4-2
CDR3 length: 17
CDR3 protein: CASSQDLSGGTSYEQYF

J gene: TRBJ2-1
clone size: -
D gene: TRBD2
V gene: TRBV5-1
CDR3 length: 16
CDR3 protein: CASSSRLAGAYNEQFF

J gene: TRBJ1-1
clone size: -
D gene: -
V gene: TRBV18
CDR3 length: 16
CDR3 protein: CASSPSIGFAYTEAFF

J gene: TRBJ1-4
clone size: -
D gene: -
V gene: TRBV18
CDR3 length: 11
CDR3 protein: CASGDNEKLFF

J gene: TRBJ1-6
clone size: -
D gene: -
V gene: TRBV29-1
CDR3 length: 13
CDR3 protein: CSVRWGEGSPLHF

J gene: TRBJ2-5
clone size: -
D gene: TRBD2
V gene: TRBV6-1
CDR3 length: 17
CDR3 protein: CASSGTSGREFQETQYF

J gene: TRBJ1-4
clone size: -
D gene: -
V gene: TRBV21-1
CDR3 length: 17
CDR3 protein: CASSKADRAVFDEKLFF

J gene: TRBJ2-6
clone size: -
D gene: TRBD1
V gene: TRBV2
CDR3 length: 14
CDR3 protein: CASKGSGGANVLTF

J gene: TRBJ1-5
clone size: -
D gene: -
V gene: TRBV28
CDR3 length: 16
CDR3 protein: CASSFIPQGPGEPQHF

J gene: TRBJ2-7
clone size: -
D gene: -
V gene: TRBV6-5
CDR3 length: 16
CDR3 protein: CASSYRAVGGLWEQYF

J gene: TRBJ1-4
clone size: -
D gene: -
V gene: TRBV4-3
CDR3 length: 18
CDR3 protein: CASSQEESENSYNEKLFF

J gene: TRBJ1-1
clone size: -
D gene: -
V gene: TRBV12-3/TRBV12-4
CDR3 length: 13
CDR3 protein: CASSFRGKAEAFF

J gene: TRBJ1-3
clone size: -
D gene: -
V gene: TRBV14
CDR3 length: 13
CDR3 protein: CASSQSRGSTIYF

J gene: TRBJ1-1
clone size: -
D gene: -
V gene: TRBV28
CDR3 length: 11
CDR3 protein: CASEGNTEAFF

J gene: TRBJ2-1
clone size: -
D gene: TRBD2
V gene: TRBV10-2
CDR3 length: 16
CDR3 protein: CASSKTSGIPYNEQFF

J gene: TRBJ2-2
clone size: -
D gene: -
V gene: TRBV6-1
CDR3 length: 15
CDR3 protein: CASSEWGPPPGELFF